This T cell receptor beta chain was observed in a study of T cell responses to AZD1222 COVID-19 vaccine. Study-wide findings and caveats: Variant regions that are unmutated are reportedly the target of nearly half of spike-specific TCRs. Clonal diversity was possibly underestimated, and white British individuals and females predominated among donors.

With 6 bases clipped from V and 3 bases from J, the junction kept 6 bases outside the gene matches. The CDR3 extends over 15 amino acids. CDR1 is MNHNY, CDR2 SVGAGI, per germline (reference sequence). Details on this clone: Its target is not known.

TCRdb's table, derived via immunoSEQ multiplex PCR, lists solely in-frame clones and lacks some. The sample shows just under 95,000 clones, around nine tenths of them seen only once. Source: peripheral blood, taken on day 0 of AZD1222 vaccination. The source of this sequence is an adult in good health. This chain connects TRBV6-6 to TRBJ2-2; 8 bases are a match to TRBD1. CDR3 protein: CASRDSQGDTGELFF. CDR3 bases: TGTGCCAGCAGGGACTCACAGGGGGACACCGGGGAGCTGTTTTTT.